The following is a T cell receptor beta chain sequence with its context. What it binds is not known. This entry belongs to a study of vaccination and CD4 T cells after COVID-19. The sample's treatment: approximately 11-day PBMC culture with coronavirus spike peptide pools or control peptides (ViraFEST assay). Cultured CD4+ T cell DNA underwent sequencing with the Oncomine TCR Beta short-read assay. MiXCR, applied by TCRdb to the PCR reads, yields one record per CDR3 protein. The sample holds about 18,000 distinct CDR3 sequences, roughly 60% seen once. This TCR was sampled from a human donor who had recovered from COVID-19. The specimen comprised CD4+ T cells from blood, cultured in vitro, sampled before SARS-CoV-2 vaccination.

The CDR3 DNA sequence: TGCAGTGCCTTGACAGGGAACCAAGAGACCCAGTACTTC. This codes for CSALTGNQETQYF. The chain links TRBV20-1 to TRBJ2-5; 7 nucleotides agree with TRBD1. Germline-derived CDR1 and CDR2 are DFQATT and SNEGSKA (reference sequence). The trim removed 6 bases at V and 0 bases at J, leaving 4 bases unmatched. The CDR3 sequence is 13 residues long.